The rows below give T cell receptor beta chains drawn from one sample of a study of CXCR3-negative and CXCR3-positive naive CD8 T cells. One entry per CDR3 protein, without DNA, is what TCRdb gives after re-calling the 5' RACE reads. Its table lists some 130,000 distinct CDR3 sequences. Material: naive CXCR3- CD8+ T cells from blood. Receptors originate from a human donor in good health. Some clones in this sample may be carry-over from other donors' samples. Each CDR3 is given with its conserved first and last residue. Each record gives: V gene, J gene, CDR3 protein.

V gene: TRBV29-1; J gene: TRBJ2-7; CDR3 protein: CSVGLTGEWPELKSVKDEQYF
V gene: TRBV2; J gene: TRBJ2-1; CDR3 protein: CASVGQGAWDEQFF
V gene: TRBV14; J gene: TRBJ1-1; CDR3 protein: CASSRGPSGTEAFF
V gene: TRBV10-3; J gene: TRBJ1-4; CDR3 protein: CAISEVDRGPANEKLFF
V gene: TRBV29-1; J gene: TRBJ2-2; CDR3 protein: CSDRSAGTDLLGGTGELFF
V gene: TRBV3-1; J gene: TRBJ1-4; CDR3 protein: CASSQDQWDRAEKLFF
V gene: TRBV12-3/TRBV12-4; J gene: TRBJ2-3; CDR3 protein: CASSLSVRTDTQYF
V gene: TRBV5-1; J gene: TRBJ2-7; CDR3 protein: CASSLAGSSYEQYF
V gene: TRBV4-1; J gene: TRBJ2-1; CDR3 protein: CASSQEWRLAVYNEQFF
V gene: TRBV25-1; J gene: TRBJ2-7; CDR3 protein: CASSELTGLASEQYF
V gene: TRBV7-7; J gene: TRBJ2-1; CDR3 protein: CASSASGTSGLEQFF
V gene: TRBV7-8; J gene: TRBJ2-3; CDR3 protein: CASSSWGITDTQYF
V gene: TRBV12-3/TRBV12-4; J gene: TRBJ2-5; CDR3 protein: CASSLGLAETQYF
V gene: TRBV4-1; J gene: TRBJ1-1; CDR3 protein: CASSPSQPTGFLEASF
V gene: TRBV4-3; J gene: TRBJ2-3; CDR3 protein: CASSQDFSTDTQYF
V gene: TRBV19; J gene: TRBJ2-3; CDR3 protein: CASSIGGGFTDTQYF
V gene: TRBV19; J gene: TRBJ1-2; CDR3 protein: CASSTSSGSIYGYTF